This T cell receptor (beta chain) was documented in a study of CD8 T cells in ankylosing spondylitis. Using its own MiXCR run on the 5' RACE reads, TCRdb lists one record per CDR3 protein. This table holds approximately 200,000 distinct CDR3 sequences, 10% to 15% found once. CDR1 SQVTM and CDR2 ANQGSEA come from the germline V gene. V shed 6 bases, J shed 2 bases, and the junction held 6 bases outside the gene matches. The CDR3 length is 13 residues. This clonotype was found a few times. This chain joins TRBV29-1 and TRBJ1-2; 7 positions agree with TRBD1. The sequenced sample consisted of blood, either unsorted or a sorted T cell fraction (not recorded which). This sequence originates from a male donor with ankylosing spondylitis or in good health (not recorded which). The CDR3 spells CSVSGTENYGYTF. CDR3 DNA: TGCAGCGTCTCCGGGACAGAGAACTATGGCTACACCTTC.